The source of this T cell receptor beta chain is a study of blood T cell repertoires in COVID-19. Study context: COVID-19 samples collected from the United States, Italy and Spain covered acute and convalescent phases.

Authors' data handling: Estimates of nucleated cell counts were drawn from the amplification of reference gene primers. The protocol was immunoSEQ multiplex PCR, while the TCRdb copy is restricted to in-frame clones and leaves out a portion. D and trimming come from the DNA, and the V and J calls and clone size come from that table. The sample consists of approximately 180,000 clones, 82% of them appearing once. Input material: peripheral blood. The receptor's source is a woman aged 70-85 years with acute or convalescent COVID-19.

CDR3 residues: CASSLDTGSGNTIYF. The CDR3 DNA reads TGTGCCAGCAGCTTAGATACGGGCTCTGGAAACACCATATATTTT. The chain recombines TRBV7-8 with TRBJ1-3, with D unclear. The germline gives CDR1 SGHVS, CDR2 FQNEAQ. V lost 1 base and J 0 bases, leaving 7 bases between the germline ends. The CDR3 runs 15 residues.